The clone carrying this TCR beta chain was seen a handful of times. V was cut by 4 bases and J by 6 bases, with 22 bases left in between. CDR1 LGHNT and CDR2 FRNRAP come from the germline V gene. This CDR3 contains 17 residues. One entry per CDR3 protein, called by TCRdb with MiXCR from the reads. The sample contains more than 200,000 distinct CDR3 sequences, roughly 10% of which appear only once. The data are from a study of T cell repertoires in cytomegalovirus infection. The chain carries TRBV12-5 and TRBJ2-1, with D possibly matching TRBD1 (6 bases). The TCR sequence derives from a human donor in good health (CMV status not recorded). Some clones in this sample may be carry-over from other donors' samples. The sample comprised PBMCs. This CDR3 reads CASGSPTGDMETNEQFF. The CDR3 bases are TGTGCTAGTGGTTCGCCAACCGGGGACATGGAAACCAATGAGCAGTTCTTC.